Included here is one T cell receptor beta chain sequence, with context. The data originate from a study of blood T cell repertoires in COVID-19. The CDR3 spans 15 residues. The germline CDR1 and CDR2 sequences are ENHRY and SYGVKD. The V and J ends lost 5 bases and 1 base, in that order; junction bases with no gene match: 6. In the authors' workflow: Counts of nucleated cells, estimated from reference gene primer amplification, were obtained. Repertoires were generated with immunoSEQ multiplex PCR, while TCRdb's copy carries only in-frame clones and drops some. Clone size and V and J calls were adopted from that table, with D and trimming inferred from the DNA. The table includes roughly 63,000 clones, 79% detected once.

J is TRBJ2-3 and V is TRBV10-3; 7 bases are a match to TRBD2. The source material was peripheral blood. The clonotype was recovered from a human donor in a cohort sampled during active COVID-19. CDR3 protein: CAISRTSEGTDTQYF. The DNA for the CDR3 is TGTGCCATCAGTCGGACTAGTGAGGGCACAGATACGCAGTATTTT.